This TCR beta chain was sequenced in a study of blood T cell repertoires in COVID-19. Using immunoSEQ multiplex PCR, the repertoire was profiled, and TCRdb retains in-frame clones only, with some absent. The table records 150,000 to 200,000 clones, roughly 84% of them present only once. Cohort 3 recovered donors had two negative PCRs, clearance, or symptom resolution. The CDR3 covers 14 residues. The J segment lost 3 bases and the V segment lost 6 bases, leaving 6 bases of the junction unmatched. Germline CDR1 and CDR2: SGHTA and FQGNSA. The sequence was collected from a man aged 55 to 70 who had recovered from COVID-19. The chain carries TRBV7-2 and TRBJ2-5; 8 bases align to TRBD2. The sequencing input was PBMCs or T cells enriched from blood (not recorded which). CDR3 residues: CASRIGRGEETQYF. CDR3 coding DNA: TGTGCCAGCAGAATTGGGCGGGGGGAAGAGACCCAGTACTTC.